Following are 2 T cell receptor beta chains from one sample sequenced in a study of blood T cell repertoires in COVID-19. Libraries were prepared by immunoSEQ multiplex PCR; TCRdb keeps only in-frame clonotypes and omits some of them. The sample contains under 300,000 clones, approximately 84% of which appear only once. The sequenced sample was PBMCs or T cells enriched from blood (not recorded which). The receptors stem from a man aged 45 to 65 who had recovered from COVID-19.

This chain joins TRBV6-5 and TRBJ1-6, with D maybe TRBD1 (5 bases). With 5 bases removed from V and 8 bases from J, the gap between germline ends came to 16 bases. CDR3 length: 15 amino acids. Germline CDR1 is MNHEY and CDR2 is SVGAGI. CDR3 DNA: TGTGCCAGCAGTCCCTGGGGGGGACCCGATTCACCCCTCCACTTT. Protein: CASSPWGGPDSPLHF.

A single count supports this clone. The chain is built from TRBV5-4 and TRBJ2-3; no definite D call. V dropped 0 bases and J dropped 6 bases, with 14 bases sitting between them. CDR1 is SGHNT and CDR2 is YYREEE in the germline V gene (reference sequence). CDR3 size: 15 residues. CDR3 in amino acids: CASSLAGLKADTQYF. CDR3 DNA sequence: TGTGCCAGCAGCTTGGCTGGGTTGAAAGCGGATACGCAGTATTTT.